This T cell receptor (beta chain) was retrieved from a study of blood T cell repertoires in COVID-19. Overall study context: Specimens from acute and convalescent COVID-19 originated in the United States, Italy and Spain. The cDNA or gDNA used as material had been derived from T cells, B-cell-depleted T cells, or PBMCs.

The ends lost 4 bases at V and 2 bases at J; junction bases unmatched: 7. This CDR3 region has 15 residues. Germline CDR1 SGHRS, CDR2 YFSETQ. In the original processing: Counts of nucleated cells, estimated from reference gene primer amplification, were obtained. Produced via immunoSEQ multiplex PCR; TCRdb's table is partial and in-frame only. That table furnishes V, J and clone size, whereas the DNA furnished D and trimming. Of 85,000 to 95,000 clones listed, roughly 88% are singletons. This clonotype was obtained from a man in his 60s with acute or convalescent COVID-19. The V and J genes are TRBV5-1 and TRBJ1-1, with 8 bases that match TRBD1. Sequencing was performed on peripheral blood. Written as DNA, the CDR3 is TGCGCCAGCAGCGTGAGACAGGGGCGAAACACTGAAGCTTTCTTT. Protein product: CASSVRQGRNTEAFF.